The 10 T cell receptor beta chains reported below all come from one sample, sequenced in a study of monozygotic twins with inflammatory bowel disease. Each CDR3 protein gets one entry in TCRdb, which reprocessed the 5' RACE reads and gives no DNA. This listing includes about 210,000 distinct CDR3 sequences. Sequencing was carried out using blood. These receptors all stem from a human donor with ulcerative colitis or Crohn's disease, or a healthy co-twin of an affected twin (not recorded which).

The gene calls are TRBV5-1 and TRBJ2-7. Looked up from germline, CDR1 is SGHRS and CDR2 is YFSETQ. The CDR3 loop spans 15 amino acids. The CDR3 is CASSLLSAGLGEQYF.

The chain uses TRBV5-1 and TRBJ2-2; TCRdb lists TRBD1, though no DNA is available to test this call. The CDR3 runs to 15 residues. Germline-derived CDR1 and CDR2 are SGHRS and YFSETQ. CDR3 residues: CASSFRGDNAGELFF.

The V gene is TRBV27, the J gene TRBJ1-3. CDR1 is MNHEY, CDR2 SMNVEV, per germline (reference sequence). The CDR3 sequence is 14 residues long. CDR3 sequence: CASSSAASGNTIYF.

The gene calls are TRBV5-1 and TRBJ1-5. The CDR3 spans 16 residues. Germline-derived CDR1 and CDR2 are SGHRS and YFSETQ. The CDR3 region is CASSLGAVNANQPQHF.

The chain joins TRBV7-2 to TRBJ1-4. Germline V CDR1 and CDR2: SGHTA, FQGNSA. The CDR3 spans 14 residues. This CDR3 is CASSLEVGDEKLFF. Drawing the rest from reference TRBV7-2 and TRBJ1-4, the complete variable domain is GAGVSQSPSNKVTEKGKDVELRCDPISGHTALYWYRQSLGQGLEFLIYFQGNSAPDKSGLPSDRFSAERTGGSVSTLTIQRTQQEDSAVYLCASSLEVGDEKLFFGSGTQLSVL.

CDR3: CSARVFAGFTEAFF. The chain combines TRBV20-1 with TRBJ1-1. Germline V gene sequence: CDR1 DFQATT, CDR2 SNEGSKA (reference sequence). This CDR3 has 14 amino acids.

The chain recombines TRBV11-2 with TRBJ2-3. CDR1 and CDR2 from the germline V gene are SGHAT and FQNNGV. CDR3 length equals 14 residues. CDR3 in amino acids: CASSLDTVLDTQYF. The entire variable domain, with the rest obtained from reference TRBV11-2 and TRBJ2-3, is as follows: EAGVAQSPRYKIIEKRQSVAFWCNPISGHATLYWYQQILGQGPKLLIQFQNNGVVDDSQLPKDRFSAERLKGVDSTLKIQPAKLEDSAVYLCASSLDTVLDTQYFGPGTRLTVL.

This rearrangement joins TRBV5-1 to TRBJ1-3; TCRdb returns TRBD1, unconfirmable since there is no DNA. Germline CDR1 and CDR2: SGHRS and YFSETQ. CDR3 length: 15 residues. The CDR3 is CASSYTGVAGNTIYF.

This chain joins TRBV6-4 and TRBJ1-1; the TRBD1 assignment by TCRdb is unverifiable without DNA. This CDR3 spans 13 amino acids. From germline, CDR1 is MRHNA and CDR2 SNTAGT. This CDR3 reads CASSGEQGAEAFF.

This chain joins TRBV12-3 or TRBV12-4 and TRBJ2-3; TCRdb designates TRBD2, a call that cannot be tested without DNA. The CDR3 extends over 15 amino acids. The CDR3 reads CASSLSAGSTDTQYF.